This T cell receptor (beta chain) was found in a study of monozygotic twins with inflammatory bowel disease. General study points: Possibly because of limited power, concordant and discordant twins showed no difference in repertoire similarity. Relative clonotype sharing with others was diminished in IBD patients versus healthy twins, particularly with disease activity.

Across eight separate reactions for each sample, cDNA was made. TCRdb reprocessed the 5' RACE reads, with one entry per CDR3 protein and no DNA. Recorded for this sample: around 380,000 distinct CDR3 sequences. The authors drew more than 2 ml of blood from each donor. On this clonotype itself: Its antigen is still unknown.

Per germline, CDR1 SGHNT and CDR2 YYREEE (reference sequence). The CDR3 runs to 15 residues. The chain has TRBV5-4 and TRBJ1-2; TCRdb returns TRBD1, unconfirmable since there is no DNA. The sequence was collected from a human donor with ulcerative colitis or Crohn's disease, or a healthy co-twin of an affected twin (not recorded which). Material: blood. This CDR3 reads CASSLGPGIEGGYTF.